A selection of T cell receptor beta chains follows, all from one sample in a study of CD8 T cells in ankylosing spondylitis. TCRdb reanalysed the 5' RACE reads using MiXCR and keeps one entry per CDR3 protein. Of more than 25,000 distinct CDR3 sequences in the sample, about 5.3% were seen once. Sequencing was done on a sample of blood, either unsorted or a sorted T cell fraction (not recorded which). These receptors were collected from a female donor with ankylosing spondylitis or in good health (not recorded which). The CDR3 runs from the conserved cysteine through the conserved F or W. The order of the fields is clone size, J gene, V gene, D gene, CDR3 DNA, CDR3 protein. A D gene is named only where the DNA matches it firmly. Part of the rows lack a size; the others show once, few, many or a class for expanded clones.

>medium-sized|TRBJ2-7|TRBV9|TRBD2
TGTGCCAGCAGCAACGGACTAGCGGGAATCCACGAGCAGTACTTC
CASSNGLAGIHEQYF
>medium-sized|TRBJ1-6|TRBV9|-
TGTGCCAGCAGCGCCGGGACCTCCTATAATTCACCCCTCCACTTT
CASSAGTSYNSPLHF
>few|TRBJ2-3|TRBV9|-
TGTGCCAGCAGCGTTTTGGCAAGCGGTGACGATACGCAGTATTTT
CASSVLASGDDTQYF
>-|TRBJ1-1|TRBV9|-
TGTGCCAGCAGCGTAGAGCCGGACAGTGAAGCTTTCTTT
CASSVEPDSEAFF
>many|TRBJ1-1|TRBV9|-
TGTGCCAGCAGCGTTGGTCGCGGGCAAAGCGCGGCTTTCTTT
CASSVGRGQSAAFF
>many|TRBJ2-3|TRBV9|-
TGTGCCAGCAGCGTAGGGATAACCGGGATCACAGATACGCAGTATTTT
CASSVGITGITDTQYF
>many|TRBJ2-7|TRBV9|TRBD1
TGTGCCAGCAGCGTAGACGGGACAGGGACCTACGAGCAGTACTTC
CASSVDGTGTYEQYF
>many|TRBJ2-7|TRBV9|TRBD2
TGTGCCAGCAGCACGAGGACTAGCGGGAGTGGAGAGCAGTACTTC
CASSTRTSGSGEQYF
>many|TRBJ2-5|TRBV9|-
TGTGCCAGCAGCGTACGGGCGAGATCAAATGGGGAGACCCAGTACTTC
CASSVRARSNGETQYF
>many|TRBJ2-5|TRBV9|TRBD2
TGTGCCAGCAGCGTAGATAGCAAACCGGGACTACACTTCCAAGATACCCAGTACTTC
CASSVDSKPGLHFQDTQYF
>many|TRBJ2-5|TRBV9|TRBD2
TGTGCCAGCAGCGGGGCCGGCGGGGGGCCTTGGGAGACCCAGTACTTC
CASSGAGGGPWETQYF
>many|TRBJ2-1|TRBV9|-
TGTGCCAGCAGCGTCCGCTCTTTTTCAGGGGATCTCTCCTACAATGAGCAGTTCTTC
CASSVRSFSGDLSYNEQFF
>many|TRBJ2-4|TRBV9|-
TGTGCCAGCAGCGTAGAATCAGGGGGGGCCGAGGCTCAGTACTTC
CASSVESGGAEAQYF
>many|TRBJ2-3|TRBV9|TRBD2
TGTGCCAGCACCCAGGGGAGACTAGCGGGCACAGATACGCAGTATTTT
CASTQGRLAGTDTQYF
>-|TRBJ2-2|TRBV9|TRBD2
TGTGCCAGCAGCGTAGGGACTAGAGCAGCGAACACCGGGGAGCTGTTTTTT
CASSVGTRAANTGELFF
>many|TRBJ2-7|TRBV9|TRBD2
TGTGCCAGCAGCGCCGAGTCTAGCGGGCGGTACGAGCAGTACTTC
CASSAESSGRYEQYF
>many|TRBJ2-2|TRBV9|-
TGTGCCAGCAGCGTTGTAGGGGCTACCGGGGAGCTGTTTTTT
CASSVVGATGELFF
>medium-sized|TRBJ1-2|TRBV9|-
TGTGCCAGCAGCGTAGGGGGCACTTTCGATGGCTACACCTTC
CASSVGGTFDGYTF
>many|TRBJ2-1|TRBV9|TRBD2
TGTGCCAGCAGCGTAGACCCTAGCGGGAGGCCTATCTCCTACAATGAGCAGTTCTTC
CASSVDPSGRPISYNEQFF
>medium-sized|TRBJ2-1|TRBV9|TRBD1
TGTGCCAGCAGCGTAGCTACAACAGGGGGTTGGAATGAGCAGTTCTTC
CASSVATTGGWNEQFF
>few|TRBJ2-1|TRBV9|-
TGTGCCAGCAGCTATAGCAGAGCCAATGAGCAGTTCTTC
CASSYSRANEQFF
>many|TRBJ2-3|TRBV9|-
TGTGCCAGCAGCGAAGTTAGCAGCACAGATACGCAGTATTTT
CASSEVSSTDTQYF
>-|TRBJ2-1|TRBV9|-
TGTGCCAGCAGCGTAGAGGTAGACCCATTGATTGAGCAGTTCTTC
CASSVEVDPLIEQFF
>many|TRBJ2-2|TRBV9|-
TGTGCCAGCAGCGTGGACACGAACACCGGGGAGCTGTTTTTT
CASSVDTNTGELFF
>many|TRBJ2-5|TRBV9|-
TGTGCCAGCAGCGTAGGAAACACAAAGGAGACCCAGTACTTC
CASSVGNTKETQYF
>many|TRBJ1-3|TRBV9|-
TGTGCCAGCAGCACTCAGACAGGAACGAGCTCTGGAAACACCATATATTTT
CASSTQTGTSSGNTIYF
>many|TRBJ1-6|TRBV9|-
TGTGCCAGCAGCGCTGGACCGTATTCACCCCTCCACTTT
CASSAGPYSPLHF
>many|TRBJ2-1|TRBV9|-
TGTGCCAGCAGCGTAGCACCCCCGACGCGCGGGGTATTATTAGATGAGCAGTTCTTC
CASSVAPPTRGVLLDEQFF
>many|TRBJ1-2|TRBV9|-
TGTGCCAGCAGCGTAGAGGGGGTTGCGCCGTATGGCTACACCTTC
CASSVEGVAPYGYTF
>many|TRBJ2-7|TRBV9|-
TGTGCCAGCAGCGTTAGAAGGGACCGGAGCATCCACGAGCAGTACTTC
CASSVRRDRSIHEQYF
>-|TRBJ2-5|TRBV9|TRBD2
TGTGCCAGCAGCGTGAGCAGCGGGGGGGCGGGGGAGACCCAGTACTTC
CASSVSSGGAGETQYF
>many|TRBJ1-3|TRBV9|-
TGTGCCAGCAGCGTAGCAGGGTCCTCTGGAAACACCATATATTTT
CASSVAGSSGNTIYF
>many|TRBJ2-3|TRBV9|-
TGTGCCAGCAGCGCAGGGTCCGCTGGCACAGATACGCAGTATTTT
CASSAGSAGTDTQYF
>-|TRBJ2-2|TRBV9|-
TGTGCCAGCGCCGTCTCTAGCGTGAGGACCGGGGAGCTGTTTTTT
CASAVSSVRTGELFF
>-|TRBJ2-2|TRBV9|-
TGTGCCAGCGGAACCGGGGAGCTGTTTTTT
CASGTGELFF
>many|TRBJ2-2|TRBV9|-
TGTGCCAGCAGGAGACTTAACACCGGGGAGCTGTTTTTT
CASRRLNTGELFF
>many|TRBJ2-1|TRBV9|-
TGTGCCAGCAGCGTCGAGCGCCCGGGGAAGGTTGAGCAGTTCTTC
CASSVERPGKVEQFF
>many|TRBJ2-6|TRBV9|-
TGTGCCAGCAGCCCCCGAGGGGGTGTTGGGGCCAACGTCCTGACTTTC
CASSPRGGVGANVLTF
>many|TRBJ2-3|TRBV9|-
TGTGCCAGCAGCGTCCCCGGGACTTCTGGGAATACGCAGTATTTT
CASSVPGTSGNTQYF
>-|TRBJ2-7|TRBV9|-
TGTGCCAGCAGCTTTTCGATGAGAGGGGGAGACGAGCAGTACTTC
CASSFSMRGGDEQYF
>medium-sized|TRBJ2-7|TRBV9|-
TGTGCCAGCAGCGTATATAGTTGGGACTACGAGCAGTACTTC
CASSVYSWDYEQYF
>many|TRBJ2-3|TRBV9|TRBD2
TGTGCCAGCAGCGTAGGACTAGCGGGGGGAGGGGATACGCAGTATTTT
CASSVGLAGGGDTQYF
>-|TRBJ2-1|TRBV9|-
TGTGCCAGCAGCGGCGTGCGGGACAGCTACAATGAGCAGTTCTTC
CASSGVRDSYNEQFF
>many|TRBJ2-1|TRBV9|TRBD2
TGTGCCAGCAGCCGTTCTGCCGGGGGGTTGTCCAATGAGCAGTTCTTC
CASSRSAGGLSNEQFF
>once|TRBJ2-7|TRBV9|TRBD1
TGTGCCAGCAGCGGGGGACAGGGGTCCCTTTACGAGCAGTACTTC
CASSGGQGSLYEQYF
>few|TRBJ2-6|TRBV9|-
TGTGCCAGCAGCGTAGAGTCCTCTGGGGCCAACGTCCTGACTTTC
CASSVESSGANVLTF
>many|TRBJ2-7|TRBV9|TRBD2
TGTGCCAGCAGCCCGGGGGGGGGGTACGAGCAGTACTTC
CASSPGGGYEQYF
>-|TRBJ1-1|TRBV9|TRBD1
TGTGCCAGCAGCGCCTGGACAGGGCGCATGAACACTGAAGCTTTCTTT
CASSAWTGRMNTEAFF
>-|TRBJ2-5|TRBV9|TRBD1
TGTGCCAGCAGCAACAACAGGGGGCCCGGAGAGACCCAGTACTTC
CASSNNRGPGETQYF
>-|TRBJ2-1|TRBV9|-
TGTGCCAGCAATAGAGCTAGCCTCAACAATGAGCAGTTCTTC
CASNRASLNNEQFF
>-|TRBJ1-2|TRBV9|TRBD1
TGTGCCAGCAGCGCGATACAGGGGAACTATGGCTACACCTTC
CASSAIQGNYGYTF
>few|TRBJ2-3|TRBV6-4|-
TGTGCCACCGAGGGGTCCTCAGATACGCAGTATTTT
CATEGSSDTQYF
>many|TRBJ2-2|TRBV9|TRBD1
TGTGCCAGCAGCGTAGCCCCGACAGGGATCACCGGGGAGCTGTTTTTT
CASSVAPTGITGELFF
>few|TRBJ2-1|TRBV9|TRBD2
TGTGCCAGCAGCGTTAGCGGGGGAAGTTACAATGAGCAGTTCTTC
CASSVSGGSYNEQFF
>many|TRBJ2-3|TRBV9|-
TGTGCCAGCAGCGTCGCGGCACGAAGCACAGATACGCAGTATTTT
CASSVAARSTDTQYF
>few|TRBJ2-2|TRBV9|-
TGTGCCAGCAGCGTAGATCCGGGAACAGACGGGGAGCTGTTTTTT
CASSVDPGTDGELFF
>many|TRBJ2-1|TRBV9|TRBD2
TGTGCCAGCAGCGTAGGGAGGGGGGGACTAGGCAATGAGCAGTTCTTC
CASSVGRGGLGNEQFF
>many|TRBJ1-3|TRBV9|-
TGTGCCAGCAGCCCGGGAGGACTTGGAAACACCATATATTTT
CASSPGGLGNTIYF
>many|TRBJ2-3|TRBV9|TRBD2
TGTGCCAGCAGCGACTCAGAGCGGGGGGCCAGCACAGATACGCAGTATTTT
CASSDSERGASTDTQYF